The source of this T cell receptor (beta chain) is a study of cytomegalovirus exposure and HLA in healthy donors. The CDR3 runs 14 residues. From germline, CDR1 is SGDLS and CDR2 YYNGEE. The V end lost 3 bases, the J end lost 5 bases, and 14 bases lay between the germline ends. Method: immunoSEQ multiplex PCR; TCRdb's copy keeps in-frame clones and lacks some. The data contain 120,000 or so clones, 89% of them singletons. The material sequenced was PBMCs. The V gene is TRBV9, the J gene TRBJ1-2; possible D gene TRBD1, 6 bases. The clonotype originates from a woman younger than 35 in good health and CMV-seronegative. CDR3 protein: CASSAGGLGYGYTF. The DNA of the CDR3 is TGTGCCAGCAGCGCTGGGGGCCTGGGGTATGGCTACACCTTC.